This T cell receptor (beta chain) was profiled in a study of T cells of healthy individuals. The germline gives CDR1 SEHNR, CDR2 FQNEAQ (reference sequence). CDR3 length: 15 amino acids. TCRdb re-called the 5' RACE reads through MiXCR, storing one row per CDR3 protein. The sample carries 53,000 or so distinct CDR3 sequences, roughly 15% recorded once. This TCR was sampled from a human donor in good health. The chain couples TRBV7-9 to TRBJ1-1; D possibly corresponds to TRBD1 (5 bases). CDR3 protein: CAHSPGGARGTEAFF. The CDR3 coding sequence is TGTGCTCACAGCCCCGGGGGAGCCAGAGGTACTGAAGCTTTCTTT. The variable domain in full, completed from reference TRBV7-9 and TRBJ1-1, reads DTGVSQNPRHKITKRGQNVTFRCDPISEHNRLYWYRQTLGQGPEFLTYFQNEAQLEKSRLLSDRFSAERPKGSFSTLEIQRTEQGDSAMYLCAHSPGGARGTEAFFGQGTRLTVV.